The 32 T cell receptor beta chains given below trace back to one sample, sequenced in a study of CD8 T cells in ankylosing spondylitis. Overall study results and limits: Made up of eight highly homologous variants, a TCR beta motif appeared characteristic of ankylosing spondylitis blood.

These TCRs are of unknown antigen specificity. TCRdb redid the calling of the 5' RACE reads with MiXCR, one entry per CDR3 protein. The table has about 220,000 distinct CDR3 sequences, around 18% seen once; the top ten hold about 42%. The sequencing sample was made of blood, either unsorted or a sorted T cell fraction (not recorded which). The receptors derive from a male donor with ankylosing spondylitis.

The chain links TRBV5-1 to TRBJ1-2, with D possibly being TRBD1 (5 bases). CDR3 size: 13 residues. V lost 4 bases to trimming and J lost 6 bases, with 13 bases between them. Germline V lookup: CDR1 SGHRS, CDR2 YFSETQ. This CDR3 is CASSGGVPDGYTF. CDR3 nucleotide sequence: TGCGCCAGCAGCGGGGGGGTTCCGGATGGCTACACCTTC.

This sequence joins TRBV7-2 and TRBJ2-3, with D unclear. Germline-derived CDR1 and CDR2 are SGHTA and FQGNSA. Trimming stripped 5 bases from V and 0 bases from J, with 12 bases between. The CDR3 is 15 amino acids. CDR3 amino acids: CASSAYLTSTDTQYF. In DNA, the CDR3 is TGTGCCAGCAGCGCTTACTTAACTAGCACAGATACGCAGTATTTT.

The rearrangement links TRBV19 to TRBJ1-1, with D unclear. CDR1 is LNHDA and CDR2 is SQIVND in the germline V gene (reference sequence). Trimming left V 6 bases short and J 0 bases short, with 17 bases between. The CDR3 length is 16 residues. Here the CDR3 DNA reads TGTGCCAGTAGCCATCTCGGGGAAGACATGAACACTGAAGCTTTCTTT. Protein: CASSHLGEDMNTEAFF.

This clonotype was counted between two and nine times. The chain carries TRBV12-3 or TRBV12-4 and TRBJ2-1; D unclear. The germline V and J ends were trimmed by 3 bases and 0 bases, with 9 bases remaining between them. The CDR3 loop spans 15 amino acids. The CDR3, as DNA: TGTGCCAGCAGTTTGGGGTATAGCTCCTACAATGAGCAGTTCTTC. This translates into CASSLGYSSYNEQFF.

This clonotype was found a few times. This chain connects TRBV27 to TRBJ1-2, with 7 bases lining up with TRBD1. CDR1 is MNHEY and CDR2 is SMNVEV in the germline V gene (reference sequence). The CDR3 consists of 17 residues. Losses at the gene ends were 2 bases for V and 5 bases for J; bases not matched to a gene: 14. CDR3 region: CASSLRAGTAGGYGYTF. The DNA for the CDR3 is TGTGCCAGCAGTTTACGGGCTGGGACAGCTGGAGGGTATGGCTACACCTTC.

The V gene is TRBV7-8, the J gene TRBJ1-5, with 7 bases fitting TRBD1. Germline lookup yields CDR1 SGHVS and CDR2 FQNEAQ. The J segment lost 4 bases and the V segment lost 7 bases, leaving 7 bases of the junction unmatched. The CDR3 is 14 residues long. CDR3 loop: CASTDRQGNQPQHF. The CDR3 DNA is TGTGCCAGCACCGACAGACAGGGTAATCAGCCCCAGCATTTT.

The sample holds many counts of this clonotype. The chain employs TRBV12-3 or TRBV12-4 and TRBJ2-5; the D call may be TRBD1 or TRBD2 (5 bases each). The germline V and J ends were trimmed by 2 bases and 2 bases, with 15 bases remaining between them. The CDR3 totals 16 residues. CDR3 in DNA: TGTGCCAGCAGTTTAAGGGACGGGTCAACGCAAGAGACCCAGTACTTC. Protein product: CASSLRDGSTQETQYF.

This clonotype was picked up a small number of times. The chain recombines TRBV13 with TRBJ2-7, with 11 bases that match TRBD1. The CDR3 contains 16 residues. Germline CDR1 and CDR2: PRHDT and FYEKMQ (reference sequence). The ends lost 5 bases at V and 4 bases at J; junction bases unmatched: 10. CDR3: CASSQRGQGDQYEQYF. The CDR3 nucleotides are TGTGCCAGCAGCCAGAGGGGACAGGGGGACCAGTACGAGCAGTACTTC.

A few counts support this clonotype. The CDR3 region has the DNA TGTGCCAGCAGCCACTTGACAGGGAGGAGCACTGAAGCTTTCTTT. This translates into CASSHLTGRSTEAFF. J is TRBJ1-1 and V is TRBV6-2 or TRBV6-3; TRBD1 aligns across 7 bases. Germline CDR1 and CDR2: MNHEY and SVGEGT. Trimming took 6 bases from V and 4 from J; bases not matched to a gene: 11. The CDR3 sequence is 15 residues long.

In this sample, this clonotype turned up once. CDR3 sequence: CSAREVSSRDSAGNTIYF. DNA of the CDR3: TGCAGTGCTAGAGAGGTCTCTAGTCGGGACAGTGCTGGAAACACCATATATTTT. The chain is built from TRBV20-1 and TRBJ1-3; 7 nucleotides agree with TRBD1. V was pared by 0 bases and J by 2 bases, with 13 bases of the junction left unmatched. CDR1 DFQATT and CDR2 SNEGSKA come from the germline V gene (reference sequence). This CDR3 is built from 18 residues.

The CDR3 DNA follows: TGTGCCAGCAGCTCCCGGACAGAGACCTATGGCTACACCTTC. Its translation: CASSSRTETYGYTF. The chain employs TRBV7-9 and TRBJ1-2, with D perhaps TRBD1 (6 bases). V lost 4 bases and J 4 bases, leaving 13 bases between the germline ends. The CDR3 sequence is 14 residues long. The germline CDR1 and CDR2 sequences are SEHNR and FQNEAQ (reference sequence).

This clonotype was seen ten or more times. This chain joins TRBV4-3 and TRBJ2-1; tentative D call: TRBD2 (5 bases). Trimming shortened V by 2 bases and J by 0 bases, and 20 bases separated the two germline ends. This CDR3 is 19 amino acids long. From germline, CDR1 is LGHNA and CDR2 YSLEER. The CDR3 here is CASSQSPSPGSGSYNEQFF. Written as DNA, the CDR3 is TGCGCCAGCAGCCAATCCCCTTCCCCGGGGAGCGGCTCCTACAATGAGCAGTTCTTC.

This clonotype was detected a few times. The gene calls are TRBV30 and TRBJ2-1, with 12 nucleotides matching TRBD2. Trimming took 3 bases from V and 1 from J; bases not matched to a gene: 4. This CDR3 contains 16 residues. Germline CDR1 is GTSNPN and CDR2 is SVGIG (reference sequence). CDR3 region: CAWSNLAGGSYNEQFF. The CDR3 coding sequence is TGTGCCTGGAGCAATCTAGCGGGGGGGTCCTACAATGAGCAGTTCTTC.

This clonotype came up a few times. The J gene is TRBJ2-5, the V gene TRBV4-2, with D possibly called TRBD1 or TRBD2 (6 bases each). V was trimmed by 1 base and J by 5 bases, leaving 14 bases between them. The CDR3 extends over 15 amino acids. Per germline, CDR1 LGHNA and CDR2 YNFKEQ. CDR3 nucleotides: TGTGCCAGCAGCCAAGTCACGGGGGCTTACGAGACCCAGTACTTC. It is translated as CASSQVTGAYETQYF.

This clonotype was seen a handful of times. The rearrangement joins TRBV5-1 to TRBJ2-7; TRBD1 aligns across 10 bases. Trimming removed 0 bases from V and 6 bases from J; junction bases left unmatched: 9. This CDR3 has 16 amino acids. CDR1 SGHRS and CDR2 YFSETQ come from the germline V gene. As DNA, the CDR3 is TGCGCCAGCAGCTTGGCCGCCGGACAGGGGGGAGGCGAGCAGTACTTC. Its translation: CASSLAAGQGGGEQYF.

The chain is built from TRBV28 and TRBJ2-2; 7 bases map to TRBD1. CDR1 and CDR2 (germline): MDHEN, SYDVKM. Trimming at V came to 4 bases and at J to 4 bases, leaving 12 bases not matched to a gene. The length of the CDR3 is 17 residues. The CDR3 loop reads CASSSGDRAVGTGELFF. The DNA of the CDR3 is TGTGCCAGCAGTTCCGGCGACAGGGCGGTCGGCACCGGGGAGCTGTTTTTT.

This clonotype was recorded at least ten times. The J gene is TRBJ2-3, the V gene TRBV11-2; 9 bases line up with TRBD1. V was clipped by 5 bases and J by 2 bases; unmatched bases: 11. This CDR3 region has 17 residues. Germline CDR1 reads SGHAT; CDR2 reads FQNNGV. The CDR3 region has the DNA TGTGCCAGCAGCCAAACCACAGGGGGCTTTAACACAGATACGCAGTATTTT. The encoded protein is CASSQTTGGFNTDTQYF. Drawing the rest from reference TRBV11-2 and TRBJ2-3, the complete variable domain is EAGVAQSPRYKIIEKRQSVAFWCNPISGHATLYWYQQILGQGPKLLIQFQNNGVVDDSQLPKDRFSAERLKGVDSTLKIQPAKLEDSAVYLCASSQTTGGFNTDTQYFGPGTRLTVL.

As regards this clonotype: Just one base apart from a much larger clone, this may be a read error. The chain joins TRBV11-2 to TRBJ2-7; D is perhaps TRBD1 or TRBD2 (5 bases each). Trimming stripped 7 bases from V and 3 bases from J, with 7 bases between. The germline V gene encodes CDR1 SGHAT and CDR2 FQNNGV. This CDR3 comprises 11 residues. The CDR3 region is CASNGGYEQYF. The CDR3 bases are TGTGCCAGCAATGGGGGCTACGAGCAGTACTTC.

This clonotype came up a few times. V gene TRBV7-9 combines with J gene TRBJ2-7; 8 bases match TRBD1. Germline V gene data show CDR1 as SEHNR and CDR2 as FQNEAQ (reference sequence). The CDR3 consists of 14 residues. Trimming cost V 4 bases and J 5 bases; bases outside gene matches: 7. CDR3 sequence (DNA): TGTGCCAGCAGCTCCCCGGACAGGGTCGACGAGCAGTACTTC. Amino acids: CASSSPDRVDEQYF.

This clonotype has a handful of counts. The gene calls are TRBV5-1 and TRBJ2-1; no clear D. The CDR3 runs 12 residues. Trimming cost V 0 bases and J 7 bases, with 5 bases left between them. CDR1 is SGHRS, CDR2 YFSETQ, per germline. CDR3 bases: TGCGCCAGCAGCTTGGATAGAAATGAGCAGTTCTTC. Its protein is CASSLDRNEQFF. Combining the CDR3 with reference TRBV5-1 and TRBJ2-1 gives the whole variable domain KAGVTQTPRYLIKTRGQQVTLSCSPISGHRSVSWYQQTPGQGLQFLFEYFSETQRNKGNFPGRFSGRQFSNSRSEMNVSTLELGDSALYLCASSLDRNEQFFGPGTRLTVL.

This clonotype was seen a few times. The gene calls are TRBV14 and TRBJ1-5, with D unclear. The CDR3 spans 15 residues. The germline CDR1 and CDR2 sequences are SGHDN and FVKESK. Trimming cost V 4 bases and J 0 bases, with 10 bases left between them. CDR3 amino acids: CASSRNPYSNQPQHF. CDR3 nucleotides: TGTGCCAGCAGCCGCAACCCTTATAGCAATCAGCCCCAGCATTTT.

This clonotype was seen only a few times. V is TRBV6-2 or TRBV6-3 and J is TRBJ2-4; TRBD2 aligns across 10 bases. V was clipped by 6 bases and J by 7 bases; unmatched bases: 12. CDR3 length: 16 residues. CDR1 and CDR2 (germline): MNHEY, SVGEGT. The CDR3 region has the DNA TGTGCCAGCAGGGGGGACAGTCTAGCGGGAGTTAACATTCAGTACTTC. This translates into CASRGDSLAGVNIQYF.

The chain recombines TRBV28 with TRBJ2-7; 12 bases match TRBD2. CDR1 is MDHEN and CDR2 is SYDVKM in the germline V gene. The CDR3 has 16 residues. The V segment lost 5 bases and the J segment 5 bases; nucleotides outside the gene matches: 10. This CDR3 is CASSLGLLAGGDEQYF. The CDR3 bases are TGTGCCAGCAGTCTGGGGCTCCTAGCGGGAGGGGACGAGCAGTACTTC.

The V call is TRBV27, the J call TRBJ2-5, with D possibly TRBD1 on 5 matching bases. The CDR3 runs to 13 residues. The V and J ends lost 6 bases and 3 bases respectively, with 11 bases between them. Germline V gene lookup returns CDR1 MNHEY and CDR2 SMNVEV (reference sequence). The CDR3 loop reads CASSGHPKETQYF. The CDR3 DNA reads as TGTGCCAGCAGCGGACACCCAAAAGAGACCCAGTACTTC.

This clonotype was seen a few times. The rearrangement links TRBV12-3 or TRBV12-4 to TRBJ2-4, with TRBD2 as a possible D gene (6 bases). The CDR3 runs to 12 residues. Trimming cost V 3 bases and J 6 bases, with 6 bases left between them. CDR3 protein: CASSLGGNIQYF. CDR3 nucleotide sequence: TGTGCCAGCAGTTTGGGGGGAAACATTCAGTACTTC.

This clonotype was seen repeatedly, ten times or more. This rearrangement joins TRBV24-1 to TRBJ2-7; D call uncertain. From germline, CDR1 is KGHDR and CDR2 SFDVKD. CDR3 size: 11 residues. The V and J ends lost 9 bases and 5 bases respectively, with 10 bases between them. CDR3 amino acids: CATPGSHEQYF. As DNA, the CDR3 is TGTGCCACCCCCGGTTCCCACGAGCAGTACTTC.

The chain is built from TRBV7-8 and TRBJ2-5, with 9 bases identical to TRBD2. Germline V gives CDR1 SGHVS, CDR2 FQNEAQ. The CDR3 sequence is 14 residues long. Trimming cost V 11 bases and J 1 base; bases outside gene matches: 8. The CDR3 region has the DNA TGTGCCGGTTCGAGCGGGAGGTCCCAAGAGACCCAGTACTTC. Protein product: CAGSSGRSQETQYF.

The chain recombines TRBV14 with TRBJ2-5, with D uncertain. The CDR3 is 13 amino acids. V dropped 6 bases and J dropped 0 bases, with 8 bases sitting between them. CDR1 is SGHDN, CDR2 FVKESK, per germline. The CDR3 region is CASSGWYQETQYF. DNA for the CDR3: TGTGCCAGCAGTGGGTGGTACCAAGAGACCCAGTACTTC.

This clonotype appeared a few times. The V gene is TRBV24-1, the J gene TRBJ2-1; the match to TRBD1 covers 7 bases. The ends lost 0 bases at V and 7 bases at J; junction bases unmatched: 2. Looked up from germline, CDR1 is KGHDR and CDR2 is SFDVKD. This CDR3 spans 14 amino acids. The CDR3 nucleotides are TGTGCCACCAGTGATTTGAGGGGGCTGAATGAGCAGTTCTTC. Encoded protein: CATSDLRGLNEQFF.

A few counts support this clonotype. The CDR3 region has the DNA TGTGCCAGCAGCCCCCTTGTTGCGATCGGGGAGCTGTTTTTT. Amino acids: CASSPLVAIGELFF. The rearrangement links TRBV5-8 to TRBJ2-2; D unclear. The CDR3 is made up of 14 amino acids. Germline V CDR1 and CDR2: SGHTS, YDEGEE. Trimming pared 4 bases from V and 7 bases from J, leaving 14 bases between.

The chain links TRBV7-8 to TRBJ1-1; D is unresolved. V gave up 0 bases and J gave up 5 bases, with 13 bases separating them. In germline, CDR1 is SGHVS, CDR2 FQNEAQ. The CDR3 contains 15 residues. CDR3 DNA sequence: TGTGCCAGCAGCTTAGCCAGAGGGAAGGGAACTGAAGCTTTCTTT. Protein sequence: CASSLARGKGTEAFF.

CDR3 protein: CASSIGRRLPNPTDTQYF. The CDR3 coding sequence is TGTGCCAGTAGTATAGGTCGTAGATTGCCCAACCCGACAGATACGCAGTATTTT. The gene calls are TRBV19 and TRBJ2-3; D gene uncertain. This CDR3 is 18 amino acids long. The germline V gene encodes CDR1 LNHDA and CDR2 SQIVND (reference sequence). V shed 1 base and J shed 3 bases, with 20 bases lying between them.